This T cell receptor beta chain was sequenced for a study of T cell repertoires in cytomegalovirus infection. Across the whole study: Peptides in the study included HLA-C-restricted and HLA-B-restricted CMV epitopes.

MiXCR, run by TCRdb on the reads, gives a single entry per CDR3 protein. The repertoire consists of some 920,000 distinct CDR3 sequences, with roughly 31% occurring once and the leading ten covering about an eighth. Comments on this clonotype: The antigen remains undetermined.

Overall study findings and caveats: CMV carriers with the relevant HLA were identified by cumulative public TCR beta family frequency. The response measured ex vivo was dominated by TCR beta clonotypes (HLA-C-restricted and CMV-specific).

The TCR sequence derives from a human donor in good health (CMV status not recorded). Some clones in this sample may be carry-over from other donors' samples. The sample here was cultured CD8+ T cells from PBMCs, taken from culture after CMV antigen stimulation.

CDR3 sequence: CASRGADRETQYF. Here the CDR3 DNA reads TGTGCCAGCCGGGGGGCCGATCGGGAGACCCAGTACTTC. The rearrangement links TRBV7-9 to TRBJ2-5; possibly TRBD2 for D (7 bases). The germline gives CDR1 SEHNR, CDR2 FQNEAQ (reference sequence). This CDR3 has 13 residues. V was clipped by 8 bases and J by 5 bases, with 15 bases between them.